This T cell receptor beta chain was identified during a study of cytomegalovirus exposure and HLA in healthy donors (dated by TCRdb to between 2016 and 2019). The study in broad terms: In an earlier analysis of around 540 of the donors, 276 Gb of sequence data and approximately 100 million unique TCR beta sequences from 180 million or so T cells were reported. An early release covering roughly 600 HLA-typed donors comprised roughly 300 gigabases of sequencing data and about 90 million unique TCR sequences. Of the roughly 400 genotyped donors, about 80% fell in the genetic ancestry cluster associated with self-reported Caucasian donors. The study aimed to test whether cataloging public T cell receptors could reveal signatures of past pathogen exposure. The T cell repertoires of 700 or so subjects were profiled by immunosequencing and related to cytomegalovirus serostatus. Besides the first cohort of around 700 subjects, a separate validation cohort made up of 120 different subjects was used. The study combined high-throughput TCR immunosequencing, statistical association of individual TCRs with disease status, and machine learning to predict cytomegalovirus infection status. A later analysis re-analyzed previously published TCR beta repertoires from approximately 700 donors and added high-resolution HLA genotyping to study TCR occurrence patterns. In the later analysis, no new phenotypic data were used to find candidate immune exposures; instead, reliance was placed on TCR beta sequences and their occurrence across donors. To decide whether each TCR beta V gene segment behaved as functional or pseudogenic, an earlier analysis of fewer than 750 of the donors relied on high-throughput TCR beta sequencing. Donor age, sex, ethnicity and CMV serostatus were collected together with the repertoire data. A later genetic analysis used genome-wide SNP genotypes for 398 of the 666 donors, treating that subset as a discovery cohort. Every repertoire in the discovery cohort had been generated on one and the same sequencing platform. HLA typing covered class I and class II loci at four-digit resolution. Typing coverage varied by locus: roughly 620-640 donors for A, B, C, DRB1 and DQB1; roughly 560 for DQA1; about 590 for DPA1; some 470 for DPB1. Roughly 5 DR-DQ haplotypes were treated as single units for association and clustering because of strong linkage in the cohort. On average, around 200,000 unique TCR beta nucleotide sequences were sequenced per donor among roughly 430 genotyped donors of the cohort, with 15% to 20% of those sequences being non-productive. Results and caveats for the whole study, not just this receptor: Correlated functional status among segregating V segments might be attributable to linkage disequilibrium, but an unknown experimental factor could not be ruled out. A cluster of highly shared sequence variants was judged likely to represent a technical artifact of the sequencing pipeline. The study gave a list of around 170 TCR beta chains associated with cytomegalovirus. A later analysis reported that several top co-occurrence clusters appeared linked to parvovirus B19, influenza, CMV and Epstein-Barr virus. Specific HLA alleles were associated with around 18,000 TCR beta sequences at a false discovery rate of 0.05 in a later analysis. In a later analysis, TCR association rates were found to vary across HLA loci, with the most associated TCRs seen for DRB1 alleles and the fewest for HLA-C alleles. In an earlier analysis of approximately 590 of the donors, most TCR beta V segments appeared in productive rearrangements about 87% or about 30% of the time, broadly matching IMGT annotations. A later analysis found that most CMV-associated TCR beta chains appeared HLA-restricted, with HLA associations seemingly driven largely by CMV exposure. The 87-base-pair reads could not distinguish some IMGT-functional V segments, including TRBV6-2 and TRBV6-3, so those segments were excluded. A later genetic analysis reported fewer N-insertions in productive TCRs among donors in an Asian-associated ancestry cluster than the roughly 620-donor mean. Three of the identified cytomegalovirus-associated TCR beta chains were confirmed in vitro to be specific for cytomegalovirus antigens. A further reported finding was that TCR beta sequences accurately predicted the HLA-A and HLA-B alleles for most subjects in the first cohort. The authors suggested that the approach could potentially be generalized to other disease states and immunological phenotypes. A later genetic analysis associated a missense DCLRE1C variant with V-gene and J-gene trimming of TCR beta chains, and an independent cohort replicated the association. CMV serostatus was the only immune exposure information available for the cohort. Across donors, most TCR sequences were observed very rarely, whereas some public TCRs were present in many individuals. The earlier analysis of 450 to 700 of the donors excluded roughly 17 rarely observed V segments, including chromosome 9 orphons, because counts were too low. In both the original and validation cohorts, the classifier was reported to diagnose cytomegalovirus status with high specificity and sensitivity. Strong co-occurrence of HLA alleles, especially DR and DQ, made assigning TCR associations to individual alleles difficult. Because some donors lacked HLA typing at each locus, the association tests relied only on the typed subset. Only TCR beta chains were sequenced in this cohort, and the absence of alpha or paired-chain data limited detectable features. Presence/absence analyses assumed roughly uniform sequencing depth across donors, an assumption that may not hold. A later analysis found that HLA-associated TCR beta chains were more clonally expanded and had lower generation probabilities than equally common non-associated chains.

The library was produced with the immunoSEQ multiplex PCR assay. For the multiplex PCR, a mixture combining 60 forward primers for TCR Vbeta segments and 13 reverse primers for TCR Jbeta segments was used. The CDR3 region of rearranged TCR beta genes was amplified from genomic DNA by a multiplex PCR assay. The Illumina HiSeq System was used to sequence the amplified TCR beta libraries as 87-base-pair reads. The authors processed their data as follows. Across the 500 to 850 repertoires, a later analysis counted 60 million to 90 million unique TCR beta chains, around 11 million of which were shared by at least two donors. Raw reads were error-corrected and collapsed into unique sequences with a nearest-neighbor algorithm that merged closely related sequences to remove PCR and sequencing errors. To assign V, D and J gene segments, CDR3 sequences were aligned to IMGT reference sequences. For a sequence to be retained, a match of at least six nucleotides was required to both a V gene segment and a J gene segment. A rearrangement was called productive if the CDR3 had no stop codons and remained in frame with V and J, and every other rearrangement was called non-productive. CDR3 was defined according to IMGT convention as the region running from the second conserved V-encoded cysteine to the conserved J-encoded phenylalanine. The earlier analysis of roughly 590 of the donors excluded sequences that lacked an unambiguous match to a single V gene segment. An earlier analysis of several hundred of the donors called V segments functional above 56.7% productive rearrangements and segregating when the between-donor standard deviation exceeded 5%. A statistical classification framework was built to diagnose cytomegalovirus status from the catalog of TCR beta chain sequences. A later analysis assigned V and J genes by comparing TCR nucleotide sequences with IMGT/GENE-DB human TR gene sequences. Using the TCRdist pipeline, a later analysis assigned CDR3 sequences along with most-parsimonious VDJ recombination scenarios. A later analysis defined each TCR beta chain by its CDR3 amino acid sequence plus V-gene family, and excluded reads lacking a unique V-gene family. To address suspected cross-contamination and a sequencing artifact, a later analysis removed 450 to 700 highly shared, low-generation-probability nucleotide sequences. In a later analysis, a clonal expansion index was calculated for each public chain from normalized within-repertoire ranks of inferred template counts. A later analysis computed generation probabilities with a VDJ recombination model fitted to out-of-frame rearrangements, and checked the results against IGoR. In a later analysis, hypergeometric tests were used to score TCR-TCR, TCR-HLA and TCR-CMV co-occurrence, with a repertoire-size bias correction applied to TCR pairs. In a later analysis, false discovery rates were estimated by permuting HLA or CMV assignments 20 times. A later analysis grouped co-occurring TCRs with DBSCAN, adding TCRdist sequence similarity when clustering within HLA-allele-positive subsets. Repertoires with fewer than 30,000 or more than 120,000 public chains, plus five repertoires with anomalous nucleotide sharing, were excluded from co-occurrence clustering. The source is immuneACCESS, and TCRdb retained only in-frame sequences with V and J called. Part of the clones is not carried over; for the studies checked, unresolved V genes explain less than half of this, and the remainder is unexplained. V and J calls and clone size are those listed in that table; D and trimming were worked out from the DNA. The sample contains approximately 280,000 clones, about nine tenths of them found a single time. The ten largest clonotypes hold 3% to 4% of the sample.

The cohort consisted of approximately 690 healthy bone marrow donors. At the time of sampling, every cohort member was nominally healthy, though immune exposures that went unrecorded were likely present. The donor was CMV seropositive and belonged to the group of 250 to 300 seropositive cohort members. Every donor gave a peripheral blood sample, and the peripheral blood mononuclear cells from that sample were used for TCR beta sequencing. Genomic DNA extraction from the blood cell samples was performed with the Qiagen DNeasy Blood Extraction Kit. With regard to this clone: Its antigen target is currently unknown. No qualities accompany the bases; no much larger clone lies one base away.

For CDR1 and CDR2, the germline V gene lists SGHTA and FQGNSA. V lost 4 bases and J lost 14 bases, and the count of bases not matched to a germline gene is 10. From the cysteine through the phenylalanine, the CDR3 covers 15 amino acids. Here the CDR3 DNA is all that survives: 45 bases in frame from base 1. This chain joins TRBV7-2 to TRBJ2-3, and 15 bases in between align with TRBD2. Specimen: PBMCs. This clonotype originated in a man aged 40-55 years in good health and CMV-seropositive. The CDR3 corresponds to CASSSSGTSGRNLYF. The DNA sequence reads TGTGCCAGCAGCTCAAGTGGGACTAGCGGGAGGAATCTGTATTTT.